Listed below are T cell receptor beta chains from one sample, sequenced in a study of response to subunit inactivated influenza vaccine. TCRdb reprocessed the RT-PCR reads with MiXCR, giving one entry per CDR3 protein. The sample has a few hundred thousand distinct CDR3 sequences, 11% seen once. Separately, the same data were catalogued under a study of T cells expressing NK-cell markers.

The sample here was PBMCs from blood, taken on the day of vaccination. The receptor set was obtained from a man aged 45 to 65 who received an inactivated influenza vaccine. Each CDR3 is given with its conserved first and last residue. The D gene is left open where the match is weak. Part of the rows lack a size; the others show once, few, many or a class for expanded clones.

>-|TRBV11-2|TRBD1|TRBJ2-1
TGTGCCAGCAGCCCAGGGATAGGCAGGGGGAGTCATTACAATGAGCAGTTCTTC
CASSPGIGRGSHYNEQFF
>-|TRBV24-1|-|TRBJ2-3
TGTGCCGCGGGACAGAGCACAGATACGCAGTATTTT
CAAGQSTDTQYF
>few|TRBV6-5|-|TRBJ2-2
TGTGCCAGCAGTTACACCACAGGGAACACCGGGGAGCTGTTTTTT
CASSYTTGNTGELFF
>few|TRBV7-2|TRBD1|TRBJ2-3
TGTGCCAGCAGCTTTGGGACAGGGGACCGCAGAACGCAGTATTTT
CASSFGTGDRRTQYF
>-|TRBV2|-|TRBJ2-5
TGTGCCAGCAGGTACCTAACTCGGACCCCAGAGACCCAGTACTTC
CASRYLTRTPETQYF
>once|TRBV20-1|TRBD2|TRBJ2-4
TGCAGTGCTAGAGTGTCGGGACTAGCGGGGGCCAAAAACATTCAGTACTTC
CSARVSGLAGAKNIQYF
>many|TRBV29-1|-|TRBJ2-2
TGCAGCGTTTTAACCTTTTCCCGGGGGAACACCGGGGAGCTGTTTTTT
CSVLTFSRGNTGELFF
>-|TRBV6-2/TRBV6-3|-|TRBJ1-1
TGTGCCAGCAGCCGACCGGACATGAACACTGAAGCTTTCTTT
CASSRPDMNTEAFF
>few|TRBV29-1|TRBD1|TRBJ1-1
TGCAGCGCAAACAGGGGGAGGTCGAACACTGAAGCTTTCTTT
CSANRGRSNTEAFF
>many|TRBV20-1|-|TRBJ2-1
TGCAGTGCCCCCGGGACGGGGACCTACAATGAGCAGTTCTTC
CSAPGTGTYNEQFF
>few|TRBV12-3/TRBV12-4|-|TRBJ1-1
TGTGCCAGCATAGGGGCTCGCACTGAAGCTTTCTTT
CASIGARTEAFF
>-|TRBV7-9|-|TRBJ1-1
TGTGCCAGCAGCTTTCTCCGGGACGCGAACACTGAAGCTTTCTTT
CASSFLRDANTEAFF
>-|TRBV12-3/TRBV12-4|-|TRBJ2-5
TGTGCCAGCAGTGGTATCGGGGGAAATGTATACGTTGGAGAGACCCAGTACTTC
CASSGIGGNVYVGETQYF
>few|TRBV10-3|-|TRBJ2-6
TGTGCCATCTTCTCTGGGGCCAACGTCCTGACTTTC
CAIFSGANVLTF
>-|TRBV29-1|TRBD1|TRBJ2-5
TGCAGCGTTGGGGCAGGGGGCAGTGAGACCCAGTACTTC
CSVGAGGSETQYF
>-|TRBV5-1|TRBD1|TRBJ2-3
TGCGCCAGCAGACAGCCTACAGGGGCGGCAGATACGCAGTATTTT
CASRQPTGAADTQYF
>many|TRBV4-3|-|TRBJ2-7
TGCGCCAGCAGCCAAATGGGTTTAGGCGAGCAGTACTTC
CASSQMGLGEQYF
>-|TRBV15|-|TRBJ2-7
TGTGCCACCAGCAGAGATCAAGGGGACGAGCAGTACTTC
CATSRDQGDEQYF